Listed below are T cell receptor beta chains from one sample, sequenced in a study of patients and donors after allogeneic stem cell transplantation. TCRdb reprocessed the RT-PCR reads with MiXCR, giving one entry per CDR3 protein. The sample has about 960,000 distinct CDR3 sequences; 18% are singletons. Sequenced input: blood, either unsorted or a sorted T cell fraction (not recorded which). Every receptor here comes from a human donor who was either an allogeneic HSCT recipient or a stem cell or donor lymphocyte infusion donor (not recorded which). It is not recorded whose cells these are; they may come from a transplant donor. Each CDR3 is given with its conserved first and last residue. Fields, in order: clone size, D gene, J gene, V gene, CDR3 protein, CDR3 DNA. D genes are given only for firm matches. Rows may omit the clone size; those that give it use once, few, many or a size class.

>.|TRBD1|TRBJ1-1|TRBV4-2
CASSQLRDSHVEAFF
TGTGCCAGCAGCCAACTGCGGGACAGCCACGTTGAAGCTTTCTTT
>.|.|TRBJ1-1|TRBV27
CASTRYVGWEHEAFF
TGTGCCAGCACCCGGTACGTAGGGTGGGAGCATGAAGCTTTCTTT
>.|.|TRBJ2-3|TRBV21-1
CASSNTGLAEWTSTDTQYF
TGTGCCAGCAGCAATACGGGACTAGCGGAGTGGACTAGCACAGATACGCAGTATTTT
>.|.|TRBJ2-7|TRBV12-3/TRBV12-4
CASSLGVWEYF
TGTGCCAGCAGTTTAGGGGTCTGGGAGTACTTC
>few|TRBD1|TRBJ1-2|TRBV5-6
CASSFTGVLDYGYTF
TGTGCCAGCAGTTTTACAGGGGTTTTGGACTATGGCTACACCTTC
>few|.|TRBJ2-5|TRBV6-5
CASSYVPWSETQYF
TGTGCCAGCAGTTACGTACCCTGGTCAGAGACCCAGTACTTC
>.|.|TRBJ1-5|TRBV2
CASNPGSHSNQPQHF
TGTGCCAGCAACCCGGGATCCCATAGCAATCAGCCCCAGCATTTT
>few|.|TRBJ2-7|TRBV6-5
CASSYSADEQYF
TGTGCCAGCAGTTACTCGGCGGACGAGCAGTACTTC
>.|TRBD2|TRBJ2-1|TRBV5-1
CASSLGRLAGTSSSYNEQFF
TGCGCCAGCAGCTTGGGTAGACTAGCGGGGACTTCGAGCTCCTACAATGAGCAGTTCTTC
>.|TRBD1|TRBJ2-5|TRBV20-1
CSATPGTGFQETQYF
TGCAGTGCTACCCCCGGGACAGGGTTCCAAGAGACCCAGTACTTC
>.|TRBD2|TRBJ2-1|TRBV20-1
CSASTRRTSPRNEQFF
TGCAGTGCTAGTACCCGCCGGACTAGCCCTCGCAATGAGCAGTTCTTC
>few|TRBD1|TRBJ1-6|TRBV13
CASSLGTGALGPLHF
TGTGCCAGCAGCTTAGGGACAGGGGCTTTAGGACCCCTCCACTTT
>.|.|TRBJ2-7|TRBV18
CASSPYFQDPSHEQYF
TGTGCCAGCTCACCATACTTCCAGGACCCCTCGCACGAGCAGTACTTC
>few|.|TRBJ2-4|TRBV12-3/TRBV12-4
CASSLSIAKNIQYF
TGTGCCAGCAGTTTAAGCATAGCCAAAAACATTCAGTACTTC
>few|.|TRBJ1-3|TRBV7-9
CASRARAVFTSGNTIYF
TGTGCCAGCAGAGCGAGGGCAGTTTTCACCTCTGGAAACACCATATATTTT
>.|.|TRBJ1-1|TRBV11-2
CASSLKVVSTEAFF
TGTGCCAGCAGCTTAAAGGTAGTCTCCACTGAAGCTTTCTTT
>few|.|TRBJ1-1|TRBV5-8
CASSRTWGAHTEAFF
TGTGCCAGCAGCCGTACCTGGGGGGCGCACACTGAAGCTTTCTTT